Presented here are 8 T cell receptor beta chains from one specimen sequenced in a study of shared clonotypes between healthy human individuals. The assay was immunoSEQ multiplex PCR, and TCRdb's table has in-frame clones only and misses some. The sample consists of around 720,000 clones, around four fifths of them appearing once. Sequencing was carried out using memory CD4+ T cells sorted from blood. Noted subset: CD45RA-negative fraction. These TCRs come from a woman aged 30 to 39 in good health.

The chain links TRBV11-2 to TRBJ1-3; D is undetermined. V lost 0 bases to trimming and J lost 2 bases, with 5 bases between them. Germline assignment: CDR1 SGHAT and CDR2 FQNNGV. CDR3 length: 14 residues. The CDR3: CASSLDPAGNTIYF. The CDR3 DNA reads TGTGCCAGCAGCTTAGATCCAGCTGGAAACACCATATATTTT. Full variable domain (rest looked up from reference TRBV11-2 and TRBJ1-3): EAGVAQSPRYKIIEKRQSVAFWCNPISGHATLYWYQQILGQGPKLLIQFQNNGVVDDSQLPKDRFSAERLKGVDSTLKIQPAKLEDSAVYLCASSLDPAGNTIYFGEGSWLTVV.

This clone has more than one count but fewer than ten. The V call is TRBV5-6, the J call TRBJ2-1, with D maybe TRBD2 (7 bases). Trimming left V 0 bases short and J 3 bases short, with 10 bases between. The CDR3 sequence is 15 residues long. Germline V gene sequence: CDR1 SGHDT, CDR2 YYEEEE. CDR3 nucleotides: TGTGCCAGCAGCTTGGGGCGGGGGCGCTACAATGAGCAGTTCTTC. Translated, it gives CASSLGRGRYNEQFF.

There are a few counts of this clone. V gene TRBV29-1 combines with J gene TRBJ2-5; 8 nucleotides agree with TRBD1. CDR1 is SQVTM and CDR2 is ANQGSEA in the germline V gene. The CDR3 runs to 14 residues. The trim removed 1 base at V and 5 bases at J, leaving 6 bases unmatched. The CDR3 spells CSVEGTGFRETQYF. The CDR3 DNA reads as TGCAGCGTTGAAGGGACAGGGTTTAGGGAGACCCAGTACTTC.

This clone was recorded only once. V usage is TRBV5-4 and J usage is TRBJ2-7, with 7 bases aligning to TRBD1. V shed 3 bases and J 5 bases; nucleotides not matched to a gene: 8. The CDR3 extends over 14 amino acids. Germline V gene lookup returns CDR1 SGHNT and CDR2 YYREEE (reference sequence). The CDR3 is CASSSDRAVHEQYF. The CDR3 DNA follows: TGTGCCAGCAGCTCTGACAGGGCTGTCCACGAGCAGTACTTC.

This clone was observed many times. This chain's CDR3 is CASRVQGDSYEQYF. The CDR3, as DNA: TGTGCCAGCAGAGTACAGGGAGACAGCTACGAGCAGTACTTC. The V gene is TRBV7-9, the J gene TRBJ2-7; D is perhaps TRBD1 (6 bases). Germline CDR1 is SEHNR and CDR2 is FQNEAQ (reference sequence). This CDR3 has 14 amino acids. V was pared by 6 bases and J by 3 bases, with 15 bases between.

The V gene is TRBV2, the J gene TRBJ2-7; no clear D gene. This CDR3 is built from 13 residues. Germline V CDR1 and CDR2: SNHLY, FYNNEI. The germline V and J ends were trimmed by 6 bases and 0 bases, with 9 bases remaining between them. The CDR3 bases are TGTGCCAGCAGCACACAGTACTCCTACGAGCAGTACTTC. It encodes CASSTQYSYEQYF.

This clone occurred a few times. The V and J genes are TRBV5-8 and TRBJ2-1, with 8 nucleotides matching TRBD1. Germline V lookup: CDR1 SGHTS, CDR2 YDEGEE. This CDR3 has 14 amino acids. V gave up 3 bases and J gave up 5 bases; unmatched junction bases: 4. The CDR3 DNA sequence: TGTGCCAGCAGCTATGACAGGGGACACAATGAGCAGTTCTTC. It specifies CASSYDRGHNEQFF.

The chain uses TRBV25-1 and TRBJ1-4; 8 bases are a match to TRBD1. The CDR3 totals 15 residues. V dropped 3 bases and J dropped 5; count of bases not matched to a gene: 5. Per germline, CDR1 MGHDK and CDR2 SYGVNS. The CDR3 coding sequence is TGTGCCAGCAGTGATGCCCGGACAGGGAATGAAAAACTGTTTTTT. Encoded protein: CASSDARTGNEKLFF.